The sequence of this T cell receptor (beta chain) was determined in a study of shared clonotypes between healthy human individuals. General study findings and limits: Generally, naive subsets came out with larger estimated richness than memory subsets. Across a few donors, naive CD4 shared around 5.3%, naive CD8 around 4%, memory CD4 roughly 2.5%, memory CD8 0.35% to 0.5%.

Assay: immunoSEQ multiplex PCR; the TCRdb copy retains only in-frame clones and omits some. The repertoire has around 1.1 million clones, 60% to 80% of them found once; the top ten carry almost 0.9%. Worth noting for this clone: Antigen unknown.

There are 17 residues in the CDR3. Losses at the gene ends were 1 base for V and 5 bases for J; bases not matched to a gene: 10. Germline V gives CDR1 LNHNV, CDR2 YYDKDF (reference sequence). The sequence derives from a young man in good health. Some clones in this sample may be carry-over from other donors' samples. This rearrangement joins TRBV15 to TRBJ1-2; 10 nucleotides match TRBD1. The sequenced material came from memory CD4+ T cells from PBMCs. Subset of the sample: CD45RA-negative fraction. CDR3 in DNA: TGTGCCACCAGCAGAGGCCGACAGGGGGCTGGGGGGTATGGCTACACCTTC. Amino acids: CATSRGRQGAGGYGYTF.